The source of this T cell receptor (beta chain) is a study of cytomegalovirus exposure and HLA in healthy donors. The PCR employed 60 Vbeta primers together with 13 Jbeta primers. The method was immunoSEQ multiplex PCR; TCRdb's version includes in-frame clones alone and lacks a portion of them. The data show fewer than 200,000 clones, 75% to 80% seen once. The CDR3 totals 16 residues. Trimming at V came to 4 bases and at J to 2 bases, leaving 6 bases not matched to a gene. Looked up from germline, CDR1 is SGHRS and CDR2 is YFSETQ. The TCR comes from a woman aged 50 to 60 in good health and CMV-seropositive. What was sequenced was PBMCs. The gene calls are TRBV5-1 and TRBJ2-3; 11 bases line up with TRBD1. The CDR3 DNA reads TGCGCCAGCAGCGCAGGGACAGGGGGTCCCACAGATACGCAGTATTTT. Encoded protein: CASSAGTGGPTDTQYF.